This T cell receptor beta chain came from a study of T cells expressing NK-cell markers. The study, taken as a whole, reports: HCMV specificity of the expanded NKG2C+ T cell clones was not established. Of the CD8+ T cells in six donors, 1.0-7.0% belonged to dominant NKG2C+ clonotypes.

Remarks on this clonotype: What it binds is not known.

TCRdb re-called the 5' RACE reads and catalogs CDR3 proteins one per entry, DNA excluded. Listed are a few hundred thousand distinct CDR3 sequences; around 5.3% falls within the top ten. The clonotype originates from a man aged 18-75 years in good health. The sample consisted of blood T cells: a sorted CD56 or NKG2C T cell subset, CD4+ or CD8+ T cells, or bulk PBMC T cells (not recorded which).

The CDR3 loop reads CASSLGQTNEKLFF. The chain couples TRBV5-1 to TRBJ1-4; TCRdb reports TRBD1, a call that lacks DNA to check it against. The V gene's germline CDR1 is SGHRS and CDR2 YFSETQ. The CDR3 contains 14 residues.